Listed below are T cell receptor beta chains from one sample, sequenced in a study of blood T cell repertoires in COVID-19. The table came from immunoSEQ multiplex PCR; TCRdb's copy has only in-frame clones and leaves some out. Seen here are roughly 200,000 clones, around 90% observed once, and the top ten hold more than 1.5%. Source material: peripheral blood. The receptors derive from a man aged 70-80 years with acute or convalescent COVID-19. The CDR3 runs from the conserved cysteine through the conserved F or W. Each record gives: clone size, D gene, V gene, J gene, CDR3 protein, CDR3 DNA. The D gene is left open where the match is weak. For some rows the clone size is stated as once, few or many, or as a class when expanded; others skip it.

clone_size: NA; d_call: TRBD1; v_call: TRBV10-3; j_call: TRBJ2-7; cdr3_aa: CAISEGQGLYEQYF; cdr3_nt: TGTGCCATCAGTGAGGGACAGGGTCTCTACGAGCAGTACTTC
clone_size: NA; d_call: NA; v_call: TRBV6-2/TRBV6-3; j_call: TRBJ2-4; cdr3_aa: CASSFWTAVNIQYF; cdr3_nt: TGTGCCAGCAGTTTTTGGACAGCAGTAAACATTCAGTACTTC
clone_size: NA; d_call: TRBD2; v_call: TRBV10-3; j_call: TRBJ2-7; cdr3_aa: CAIRDTGTSAYEQYF; cdr3_nt: TGTGCCATCAGAGATACCGGGACTAGCGCGTACGAGCAGTACTTC
clone_size: once; d_call: NA; v_call: TRBV28; j_call: TRBJ2-5; cdr3_aa: CASSLTSWETQYF; cdr3_nt: TGTGCCAGCAGTTTAACATCTTGGGAGACCCAGTACTTC
clone_size: NA; d_call: NA; v_call: TRBV2; j_call: TRBJ2-3; cdr3_aa: CASMLRDTQYF; cdr3_nt: TGTGCCAGCATGTTGAGAGATACGCAGTATTTT
clone_size: NA; d_call: NA; v_call: TRBV19; j_call: TRBJ2-2; cdr3_aa: CASNEDGELFF; cdr3_nt: TGTGCCAGTAATGAGGACGGGGAGCTGTTTTTT
clone_size: NA; d_call: NA; v_call: TRBV6-5; j_call: TRBJ2-2; cdr3_aa: CASSYSTGELFF; cdr3_nt: TGTGCCAGCAGCTATAGCACCGGGGAGCTGTTTTTT
clone_size: NA; d_call: NA; v_call: TRBV11-2; j_call: TRBJ1-1; cdr3_aa: CASSPHGTLMNTEAFF; cdr3_nt: TGTGCCAGCAGCCCACATGGGACACTCATGAACACTGAAGCTTTCTTT
clone_size: NA; d_call: NA; v_call: TRBV7-2; j_call: TRBJ1-1; cdr3_aa: CASSFFRGTEAFF; cdr3_nt: TGTGCCAGCAGCTTTTTCAGGGGAACTGAAGCTTTCTTT
clone_size: once; d_call: TRBD1; v_call: TRBV7-6; j_call: TRBJ2-7; cdr3_aa: CASSLGQGRREQYF; cdr3_nt: TGTGCCAGCAGCTTAGGACAGGGCCGGCGCGAGCAGTACTTC
clone_size: NA; d_call: NA; v_call: TRBV7-9; j_call: TRBJ1-1; cdr3_aa: CASSVSGISNTEAFF; cdr3_nt: TGTGCCAGCAGCGTATCGGGGATTTCGAACACTGAAGCTTTCTTT
clone_size: once; d_call: TRBD1; v_call: TRBV7-8; j_call: TRBJ2-7; cdr3_aa: CASSALTGALLVEQYF; cdr3_nt: TGTGCCAGCAGCGCGTTGACAGGGGCGCTGTTGGTGGAGCAGTACTTC
clone_size: NA; d_call: TRBD1; v_call: TRBV3-1/TRBV3-2; j_call: TRBJ1-2; cdr3_aa: CASSQPYYRGPVDYGYTF; cdr3_nt: TGTGCCAGCAGCCAACCCTACTACAGGGGGCCTGTCGACTATGGCTACACCTTC
clone_size: NA; d_call: NA; v_call: TRBV3-1/TRBV3-2; j_call: TRBJ2-2; cdr3_aa: CASSQGTSAGELFF; cdr3_nt: TGTGCCAGCAGCCAAGGGACTTCGGCCGGGGAGCTGTTTTTT
clone_size: NA; d_call: NA; v_call: TRBV5-4; j_call: TRBJ1-2; cdr3_aa: CASSLEGFLYGYTF; cdr3_nt: TGTGCCAGCAGCTTGGAGGGGTTTCTCTATGGCTACACCTTC
clone_size: NA; d_call: TRBD2; v_call: TRBV7-9; j_call: TRBJ2-5; cdr3_aa: CASSLAGAEETQYF; cdr3_nt: TGTGCCAGCAGCCTTGCGGGAGCCGAAGAGACCCAGTACTTC
clone_size: few; d_call: NA; v_call: TRBV7-9; j_call: TRBJ2-5; cdr3_aa: CASSHTRRQYF; cdr3_nt: TGTGCCAGCAGCCATACGAGGAGGCAGTACTTC
clone_size: NA; d_call: NA; v_call: TRBV7-2; j_call: TRBJ2-7; cdr3_aa: CASSFRGGEQYF; cdr3_nt: TGTGCCAGCAGCTTTCGGGGTGGCGAGCAGTACTTC
clone_size: few; d_call: NA; v_call: TRBV2; j_call: TRBJ1-5; cdr3_aa: CASSVGPSLLEAQHF; cdr3_nt: TGTGCCAGCAGTGTCGGACCGAGTCTCTTGGAGGCCCAGCATTTT
clone_size: NA; d_call: NA; v_call: TRBV19; j_call: TRBJ2-3; cdr3_aa: CASAIGDTQYF; cdr3_nt: TGTGCCAGTGCAATCGGAGATACGCAGTATTTT
clone_size: NA; d_call: NA; v_call: TRBV27; j_call: TRBJ1-1; cdr3_aa: CASSLSREGTEAFF; cdr3_nt: TGTGCCAGCAGTTTGAGTAGGGAGGGCACTGAAGCTTTCTTT
clone_size: NA; d_call: NA; v_call: TRBV18; j_call: TRBJ1-1; cdr3_aa: CASSSSVNTEAFF; cdr3_nt: TGTGCCAGCTCATCGTCGGTGAACACTGAAGCTTTCTTT
clone_size: NA; d_call: TRBD1; v_call: TRBV4-3; j_call: TRBJ1-1; cdr3_aa: CASSQDPGQGMNTEAFF; cdr3_nt: TGCGCCAGCAGCCAAGACCCGGGACAGGGCATGAACACTGAAGCTTTCTTT
clone_size: NA; d_call: NA; v_call: TRBV27; j_call: TRBJ2-3; cdr3_aa: CASSSLRTSTDTQYF; cdr3_nt: TGTGCCAGCAGTTCCCTTCGGACTAGCACAGATACGCAGTATTTT
clone_size: few; d_call: TRBD1; v_call: TRBV18; j_call: TRBJ2-3; cdr3_aa: CASSPGTGGTDTQYF; cdr3_nt: TGTGCCAGCTCACCCGGGACAGGGGGCACAGATACGCAGTATTTT
clone_size: NA; d_call: TRBD2; v_call: TRBV7-9; j_call: TRBJ2-2; cdr3_aa: CASSFGLAGGPGELFF; cdr3_nt: TGTGCCAGCAGCTTCGGACTAGCGGGAGGTCCCGGGGAGCTGTTTTTT
clone_size: NA; d_call: TRBD1; v_call: TRBV11-1; j_call: TRBJ2-2; cdr3_aa: CASSRDSRAGELFF; cdr3_nt: TGTGCCAGCAGCCGGGACAGCAGGGCCGGGGAGCTGTTTTTT
clone_size: once; d_call: NA; v_call: TRBV28; j_call: TRBJ2-7; cdr3_aa: CASNVEGKSSYEQYF; cdr3_nt: TGTGCCAGCAATGTGGAGGGGAAGAGCTCCTACGAGCAGTACTTC
clone_size: NA; d_call: NA; v_call: TRBV18; j_call: TRBJ2-7; cdr3_aa: CASSLSRYEQYF; cdr3_nt: TGTGCCAGCTCCCTAAGCCGTTACGAGCAGTACTTC
clone_size: NA; d_call: NA; v_call: TRBV19; j_call: TRBJ1-1; cdr3_aa: CASKGLGVNTEAFF; cdr3_nt: TGTGCCAGTAAAGGGCTCGGGGTGAACACTGAAGCTTTCTTT
clone_size: NA; d_call: TRBD1; v_call: TRBV5-1; j_call: TRBJ1-1; cdr3_aa: CASSPHRDSPRAFF; cdr3_nt: TGCGCCAGCAGCCCGCACCGGGACAGCCCCCGTGCTTTCTTT